This entry lists 20 T cell receptor beta chains sequenced from one sample in a study of cytomegalovirus exposure and HLA in healthy donors. The PCR contained 60 Vbeta and 13 Jbeta primers. Using immunoSEQ multiplex PCR, the repertoire was profiled, and TCRdb retains in-frame clones only, with some absent. The sample holds some 85,000 clones; about 79% are singletons and the top ten take 5.5% to 7%. Sequencing was carried out using PBMCs. These TCRs come from a man younger than 30 in good health and CMV-seropositive.

V gene TRBV11-2 combines with J gene TRBJ1-2; D gene ambiguous. V dropped 5 bases and J dropped 8 bases, with 9 bases sitting between them. Germline CDR1 and CDR2: SGHAT and FQNNGV. The CDR3 consists of 11 residues. The CDR3 reads CASSQVRGYTF. CDR3 coding DNA: TGTGCCAGCAGCCAGGTCCGAGGCTACACCTTC.

The rearrangement uses TRBV5-1 and TRBJ1-1, with D possibly being TRBD1 (6 bases). Trimming cost V 4 bases and J 1 base, with 11 bases left between them. Germline V lookup: CDR1 SGHRS, CDR2 YFSETQ. CDR3 length: 14 amino acids. The CDR3 nucleotides are TGCGCCAGCAGCCAACAGGGACAGAACACTGAAGCTTTCTTT. Its protein product is CASSQQGQNTEAFF.

This clone has only one observation. CDR3 DNA sequence: TGCGCCAGCAGCCACAGGGGCCCTATAGGTGGCTACACCTTC. It encodes CASSHRGPIGGYTF. This chain joins TRBV5-1 and TRBJ1-2, with 7 bases that match TRBD1. Germline V gene sequence: CDR1 SGHRS, CDR2 YFSETQ. The CDR3 runs 14 residues. V trimming: 4 bases; J trimming: 7 bases; junction bases outside the gene matches: 10.

This chain joins TRBV5-6 and TRBJ1-5; TRBD1 agrees at 8 bases. This CDR3 has 16 amino acids. Germline loops: CDR1 SGHDT, CDR2 YYEEEE. The V gene end was trimmed by 2 bases and the J gene end by 2 bases; junction bases not matched to a gene: 6. The CDR3 loop is CASSFSQTGGNQPQHF. The CDR3, as DNA: TGTGCCAGCAGCTTTTCGCAGACAGGGGGCAATCAGCCCCAGCATTTT.

The rearrangement joins TRBV10-3 to TRBJ2-7; perhaps TRBD1 as D (6 bases). The V and J ends lost 5 bases and 2 bases respectively, with 7 bases between them. In germline, CDR1 is ENHRY, CDR2 SYGVKD. CDR3 length: 12 amino acids. The CDR3 bases are TGTGCCATCAGTAGGGACACCTACGAGCAGTACTTC. It translates to CAISRDTYEQYF.

V usage is TRBV4-1 and J usage is TRBJ2-7; possibly TRBD2 for D (5 bases). The V gene's germline CDR1 is MGHRA and CDR2 YSYEKL. The CDR3 covers 15 residues. V dropped 0 bases and J dropped 4 bases, with 13 bases sitting between them. CDR3 nucleotides: TGCGCCAGCAGCCAAGAAGACCGGGAAGGATACGAGCAGTACTTC. Its translation is CASSQEDREGYEQYF.

The chain links TRBV5-1 to TRBJ1-4, with D possibly being TRBD1 (6 bases). V lost 0 bases, J lost 4 bases, and 10 bases lay in between. Germline V gene sequence: CDR1 SGHRS, CDR2 YFSETQ. This CDR3 has 15 residues. CDR3 region: CASSLGDRINEKLFF. As DNA, the CDR3 is TGCGCCAGCAGCTTGGGTGACAGGATTAATGAAAAACTGTTTTTT.

The CDR3 spells CASSYSTRDGVSFF. CDR3 DNA: TGTGCCAGCAGTTACAGCACGCGGGACGGTGTATCTTTCTTT. The chain combines TRBV6-5 with TRBJ1-1; D perhaps matches TRBD1 (5 bases). Germline V CDR1 and CDR2: MNHEY, SVGAGI. V lost 2 bases, J lost 12 bases, and 19 bases lay in between. The CDR3 extends over 14 amino acids.

V usage is TRBV11-2 and J usage is TRBJ2-5; 9 bases are a match to TRBD2. The CDR3 covers 15 residues. Germline V lookup: CDR1 SGHAT, CDR2 FQNNGV. With 0 bases clipped from V and 5 bases from J, the junction kept 4 bases outside the gene matches. The DNA of the CDR3 is TGTGCCAGCAGCTTAGATAGCGGGAGTATGGAGACCCAGTACTTC. Its translation: CASSLDSGSMETQYF.

CDR3 residues: CAKPLGGGPILYEQYF. The CDR3 nucleotides read TGCGCCAAGCCTTTGGGGGGAGGCCCCATTCTCTACGAGCAGTACTTC. This chain uses TRBV23-1 with TRBJ2-7, with D possibly being TRBD2 (6 bases). TRBV23-1 is assigned to the ORF class and has an uncertain function. The CDR3 consists of 16 residues. The ends were cut back, 10 bases at V and 3 bases at J, with 25 bases in the middle.

This clone was seen only a few times. This rearrangement joins TRBV29-1 to TRBJ2-7; maybe TRBD1 (5 bases). The CDR3 consists of 12 residues. Trimming took 4 bases from V and 5 from J, leaving 12 bases between them. Germline CDR1 reads SQVTM; CDR2 reads ANQGSEA. This chain's CDR3 is CSVVRDGDEQYF. The CDR3 DNA reads as TGCAGCGTTGTCAGGGATGGCGACGAGCAGTACTTC.

The J gene is TRBJ2-3, the V gene TRBV7-9, with 7 bases identical to TRBD1. V was pared by 0 bases and J by 3 bases, with 3 bases of the junction left unmatched. The CDR3 loop spans 15 amino acids. Per germline, CDR1 SEHNR and CDR2 FQNEAQ (reference sequence). The chain's CDR3 is CASSLAQGKTDTQYF. CDR3 nucleotide sequence: TGTGCCAGCAGCTTAGCACAGGGGAAGACAGATACGCAGTATTTT.

The CDR3 bases are TGTGCCAGCAGTCTTGGGACAGGGGGACATCAGCCCCAGCATTTT. This codes for CASSLGTGGHQPQHF. This rearrangement joins TRBV6-1 to TRBJ1-5; 11 nucleotides line up with TRBD1. This CDR3 has 15 residues. Unmatched junction bases numbered 5, after V lost 5 bases and J lost 5 bases. Germline lookup yields CDR1 MNHNS and CDR2 SASEGT.

The DNA of the CDR3 is TGCAGCGTTGAAGGGACTAGCGGATCACTTCCTCAAGAGACCCAGTACTTC. Translated: CSVEGTSGSLPQETQYF. V gene TRBV29-1 combines with J gene TRBJ2-5; TRBD2 aligns across 10 bases. V shed 1 base, J shed 2 bases, and the junction held 10 bases outside the gene matches. This CDR3 region has 17 residues. Looked up from germline, CDR1 is SQVTM and CDR2 is ANQGSEA.

This clone was found a few times. CDR3 amino acids: CAISDPTRRSYNEQFF. CDR3 coding DNA: TGTGCCATCAGTGATCCGACCAGGAGGTCCTACAATGAGCAGTTCTTC. This sequence joins TRBV10-3 and TRBJ2-1; weak D call: TRBD2 (5 bases). Germline CDR1 and CDR2: ENHRY and SYGVKD. The CDR3 loop spans 16 amino acids. V gave up 3 bases and J gave up 1 base, with 13 bases separating them.

The J gene is TRBJ2-1, the V gene TRBV7-2, with 9 bases that match TRBD1. The CDR3 contains 18 residues. V was pared by 4 bases and J by 5 bases, with 15 bases of the junction left unmatched. Germline loops: CDR1 SGHTA, CDR2 FQGNSA. CDR3: CASSSTVWTGVVDNEQFF. The CDR3 DNA sequence: TGTGCCAGCAGCTCCACCGTGTGGACAGGGGTAGTCGACAATGAGCAGTTCTTC.

J is TRBJ2-2 and V is TRBV29-1, with 10 nucleotides matching TRBD2. The CDR3 contains 15 residues. J gave up 4 bases and V 4 bases, and 6 bases lay outside the gene matches. The germline gives CDR1 SQVTM, CDR2 ANQGSEA. The CDR3 spells CSVGASGSPTGELFF. The CDR3 bases are TGCAGCGTTGGGGCTAGCGGGAGTCCCACCGGGGAGCTGTTTTTT.

This clone has just one count. J is TRBJ1-5 and V is TRBV19; tentatively, D is TRBD1 (6 bases). The germline gives CDR1 LNHDA, CDR2 SQIVND (reference sequence). The CDR3 extends over 15 amino acids. The V gene lost 5 bases and the J gene lost 4 bases, with 15 bases spanning the gap. CDR3 DNA sequence: TGTGCCAGTAGTTTTAGACAGGCCGGGAATCAGCCCCAGCATTTT. Its protein is CASSFRQAGNQPQHF. Complete variable domain (other parts from reference TRBV19 and TRBJ1-5): DGGITQSPKYLFRKEGQNVTLSCEQNLNHDAMYWYRQDPGQGLRLIYYSQIVNDFQKGDIAEGYSVSREKKESFPLTVTSAQKNPTAFYLCASSFRQAGNQPQHFGDGTRLSIL.

The genes are TRBV6-1 and TRBJ2-3; TRBD1 aligns across 7 bases. V shed 6 bases, J shed 1 base, and the junction held 7 bases outside the gene matches. The CDR3 loop spans 15 amino acids. Germline assignment: CDR1 MNHNS and CDR2 SASEGT. As DNA, the CDR3 is TGTGCCAGCAGCGCGCCGGGACAGCGCACAGATACGCAGTATTTT. Protein product: CASSAPGQRTDTQYF.

This chain links TRBV18 with TRBJ1-1, with 9 positions matching TRBD1. This CDR3 is built from 14 residues. Germline values: CDR1 KGHSH, CDR2 LQKENI. V dropped 0 bases and J dropped 6; count of bases not matched to a gene: 2. The CDR3 nucleotides are TGTGCCAGCTCACCACCCCGACAGGGGGCTGAAGCTTTCTTT. Protein sequence: CASSPPRQGAEAFF.